Listed below are T cell receptor beta chains from one sample, sequenced in a study of OX40 agonist ivuxolimab in advanced cancers. This table comes from immunoSEQ multiplex PCR, and its TCRdb copy is limited to in-frame clones, with some not included. The sample has just under 85,000 clones; approximately 87% are singletons. The specimen comprised CD4+ or CD8+ T cells sorted from blood, sampled in a trial of the OX40 agonist ivuxolimab. The receptor set was obtained from an adult with an advanced solid tumor such as melanoma, head and neck, liver or kidney cancer. Each CDR3 is given with its conserved first and last residue. The D gene is left open where the match is weak. Clone size is stated in some rows and not others, as once, few, many or a class when expanded.

V gene	D gene	J gene	clone size	CDR3 protein	CDR3 DNA
TRBV5-1	-	TRBJ1-4	-	CASSLVGVTNEKLFF	TGCGCCAGCAGCTTGGTGGGTGTAACTAATGAAAAACTGTTTTTT
TRBV11-2	-	TRBJ2-1	-	CASNSGLGFEQFF	TGTGCCAGCAACTCGGGACTGGGCTTTGAGCAGTTCTTC
TRBV7-7	-	TRBJ2-2	-	CASSYGTGGELFF	TGTGCCAGCAGCTACGGAACCGGCGGGGAGCTGTTTTTT
TRBV11-2	TRBD1	TRBJ1-1	-	CASSYTGETEAFF	TGTGCCAGCAGCTATACAGGGGAGACTGAAGCTTTCTTT
TRBV6-6	-	TRBJ2-7	-	CASSYSSPIEQYF	TGTGCCAGCAGTTATTCCTCCCCTATCGAGCAGTACTTC
TRBV7-7	TRBD2	TRBJ2-2	-	CASSQGTSGAGELFF	TGTGCCAGCAGCCAAGGGACTAGCGGGGCGGGGGAGCTGTTTTTT
TRBV11-2	-	TRBJ1-2	-	CASSAPEAGGYGYTF	TGTGCCAGCAGCGCCCCGGAGGCGGGAGGCTATGGCTACACCTTC
TRBV19	TRBD1	TRBJ1-1	once	CASSIDGQGGTFF	TGTGCCAGTAGTATAGACGGACAGGGGGGGACTTTCTTT
TRBV11-2	TRBD2	TRBJ2-7	once	CASTYVAGKYEQYF	TGTGCCAGCACCTACGTAGCGGGGAAATACGAGCAGTACTTC
TRBV25-1	-	TRBJ1-5	-	CASRARGDQPQHF	TGTGCCAGCAGGGCCAGGGGCGATCAGCCCCAGCATTTT
TRBV5-4	TRBD1	TRBJ2-2	-	CASSRPGTGSANTGELFF	TGTGCCAGCAGCCGCCCCGGGACAGGGTCCGCGAACACCGGGGAGCTGTTTTTT
TRBV5-5	-	TRBJ1-2	-	CASSSGLNYGYTF	TGTGCCAGCAGCTCAGGGCTTAACTATGGCTACACCTTC
TRBV7-2	-	TRBJ1-5	-	CASSLATNQPQHF	TGTGCCAGCAGCTTAGCCACCAATCAGCCCCAGCATTTT
TRBV2	-	TRBJ1-5	-	CASSDGHPSQPQHF	TGTGCCAGCAGTGACGGCCATCCCAGTCAGCCCCAGCATTTT
TRBV7-2	-	TRBJ2-7	-	CASSQDSGGTYEQYF	TGTGCCAGCAGCCAAGATAGTGGGGGAACCTACGAGCAGTACTTC
TRBV18	-	TRBJ2-5	few	CASSPRGTAETQYF	TGTGCCAGCTCACCACGGGGCACGGCGGAGACCCAGTACTTC
TRBV30	TRBD1	TRBJ1-6	-	CAWSSNRGSPLHF	TGTGCCTGGAGTTCAAACAGGGGGTCACCCCTCCACTTT
TRBV11-3	TRBD1	TRBJ1-1	-	CASSLGDSQEAMNTEAFF	TGTGCCAGCAGCTTAGGGGACAGTCAGGAGGCGATGAACACTGAAGCTTTCTTT
TRBV28	-	TRBJ1-1	-	CASSSQMMNTEAFF	TGTGCCAGCAGTTCACAGATGATGAACACTGAAGCTTTCTTT
TRBV27	TRBD1	TRBJ2-7	-	CASRGTVSYEQYF	TGTGCCAGCAGGGGGACAGTCTCCTACGAGCAGTACTTC
TRBV5-6	-	TRBJ1-2	-	CASSANRNGYTF	TGTGCCAGCAGCGCCAATCGGAATGGCTACACCTTC
TRBV10-3	-	TRBJ1-1	-	CAIESENTFEAFF	TGTGCCATCGAGTCCGAAAACACCTTTGAAGCTTTCTTT
TRBV30	-	TRBJ2-1	-	CAGDRNTYNEQFF	TGTGCAGGCGACAGGAACACCTACAATGAGCAGTTCTTC
TRBV19	-	TRBJ1-2	-	CASSIYRGNYGYTF	TGTGCCAGTAGTATATATCGGGGGAACTATGGCTACACCTTC
TRBV18	TRBD2	TRBJ2-3	-	CASSPQRGAGTDTQYF	TGTGCCAGCTCACCGCAGCGGGGGGCCGGGACAGATACGCAGTATTTT
TRBV6-1	TRBD1	TRBJ1-2	-	CASTKGTGGSDGYTF	TGTGCCAGCACAAAGGGGACAGGGGGATCGGACGGCTACACCTTC
TRBV4-1	-	TRBJ2-3	few	CASSQDMGRSLGTQYF	TGCGCCAGCAGCCAAGATATGGGGAGATCTTTGGGTACGCAGTATTTT
TRBV30	-	TRBJ1-1	-	CAWRGTDTEAFF	TGTGCCTGGAGGGGGACGGATACTGAAGCTTTCTTT
TRBV4-2	-	TRBJ1-2	-	CASSQTGQINYGYTF	TGTGCCAGCAGCCAAACGGGCCAGATTAACTATGGCTACACCTTC
TRBV6-1	-	TRBJ1-1	-	CAASGGLKTEAFF	TGTGCCGCTAGCGGAGGGTTAAAGACTGAAGCTTTCTTT